The 24 T cell receptor beta chains listed next were all sequenced from one sample in a study of T cells after yellow fever vaccination. MiXCR was run by TCRdb on the 5' RACE reads, yielding one entry per CDR3 protein. The data hold some 560,000 distinct CDR3 sequences, with around 16% observed a single time. Specimen: PBMCs, collected 5 days after the first yellow fever vaccination. The receptor source for this set is a man aged 18 to 35 who received the YFV17D yellow fever vaccine.

This clonotype was observed at least ten times. The chain is built from TRBV3-1 and TRBJ2-7; 7 bases are a match to TRBD1. Trimming cost V 4 bases and J 4 bases; bases outside gene matches: 10. Germline V lookup: CDR1 LGHDT, CDR2 YNNKEL (reference sequence). CDR3 length: 15 amino acids. CDR3 bases: TGTGCCAGCAGCCCGTTCCGGGACAGTGGATACGAGCAGTACGTC. This codes for CASSPFRDSGYEQYV.

The chain couples TRBV9 to TRBJ2-2; D might be TRBD1 or TRBD2, each matching 5 bases. Trimming removed 6 bases at V and 0 bases at J, with 18 bases between. The CDR3 is 17 residues long. In germline, CDR1 is SGDLS, CDR2 YYNGEE. CDR3 sequence reads: CASTMGRGATNTGELFF. The CDR3 coding sequence is TGTGCCAGCACCATGGGGAGAGGGGCAACGAACACCGGGGAGCTGTTTTTT.

The chain is built from TRBV4-3 and TRBJ2-2, with D uncertain. V was shortened by 0 bases and J by 6 bases, with 8 bases between the two germline ends. Germline CDR1 and CDR2: LGHNA and YSLEER. The CDR3 runs to 14 residues. CDR3 DNA sequence: TGCGCCAGCAGCCAAGATCCGGAATCCGGGGAGCTGTTTTTT. It translates to CASSQDPESGELFF.

Only a few counts were recorded for this clonotype. The gene calls are TRBV7-3 and TRBJ2-2, with 9 bases aligning to TRBD1. The CDR3 spans 16 residues. Trimming took 5 bases from V and 4 from J; bases not matched to a gene: 8. Germline CDR1 and CDR2: SGHTA and FQGTGA. CDR3 sequence (DNA): TGTGCCAGCAGCCCGGCGGGACAGGGACCCACCGGGGAGCTGTTTTTT. Encoded protein: CASSPAGQGPTGELFF.

The table lists this clonotype with many counts. The chain uses TRBV7-2 and TRBJ2-3; 9 bases agree with TRBD2. This CDR3 has 18 amino acids. After removal of 2 bases from V and 3 bases from J, the junction contained 12 bases not matched to a gene. CDR1 is SGHTA and CDR2 is FQGNSA in the germline V gene. For the CDR3, the DNA is TGTGCCAGCAGCTTATTGTCGGCGGGGGGGCCGGGGACAGATACGCAGTATTTT. This translates into CASSLLSAGGPGTDTQYF.

The CDR3 sequence: CATTRNTEAFF. In DNA form, the CDR3 reads TGTGCCACAACCAGGAACACTGAAGCTTTCTTT. The chain couples TRBV6-6 to TRBJ1-1; D is unresolved. The V end was cut by 10 bases, the J end by 1 base, with 7 bases between. The CDR3 loop spans 11 amino acids. Per the germline V gene, CDR1 is MNHNY and CDR2 is SVGAGI (reference sequence).

Only one count was recorded for this clonotype. V is TRBV30 and J is TRBJ2-4; no clear D gene. The CDR3 sequence is 12 residues long. Germline V CDR1 and CDR2: GTSNPN, SVGIG (reference sequence). V was trimmed by 0 bases and J by 8 bases, leaving 8 bases between them. The CDR3, as DNA: TGTGCCTGGAGTGTGGGGATGGACATTCAGTACTTC. This sequence encodes CAWSVGMDIQYF.

The chain employs TRBV7-9 and TRBJ2-3; 8 bases fit TRBD2. V trimming: 7 bases; J trimming: 5 bases; junction bases outside the gene matches: 5. The CDR3 contains 13 residues. Germline CDR1 and CDR2: SEHNR and FQNEAQ (reference sequence). CDR3 in DNA: TGTGCCAGCAACCGGGGGGGCAAAGATACGCAGTATTTT. Translating it yields CASNRGGKDTQYF.

This clonotype was seen a few times. This chain links TRBV9 with TRBJ1-2; no clear D. Germline CDR1 is SGDLS and CDR2 is YYNGEE. The ends were cut back, 0 bases at V and 4 bases at J, with 10 bases in the middle. This CDR3 is 14 amino acids long. The CDR3, as DNA: TGTGCCAGCAGCGTAGTCCCGGGTCCCTATGGCTACACCTTC. Its translation is CASSVVPGPYGYTF. The whole variable domain, remainder taken from reference TRBV9 and TRBJ1-2, is DSGVTQTPKHLITATGQRVTLRCSPRSGDLSVYWYQQSLDQGLQFLIQYYNGEERAKGNILERFSAQQFPDLHSELNLSSLELGDSALYFCASSVVPGPYGYTFGSGTRLTVV.

This clonotype was seen only a few times. The chain carries TRBV20-1 and TRBJ2-1; 7 bases are a match to TRBD2. V lost 1 base and J lost 5; bases outside the gene matches: 5. Germline V lookup: CDR1 DFQATT, CDR2 SNEGSKA (reference sequence). This CDR3 region has 14 residues. CDR3 bases: TGCAGTGCTAGAGTGTGGGGGGGGGACAATGAGCAGTTCTTC. Translating it yields CSARVWGGDNEQFF.

This clonotype came up a few times. J is TRBJ2-1 and V is TRBV29-1; D gene uncertain. The CDR3 runs 13 residues. Trimming left V 6 bases short and J 3 bases short, with 12 bases between. Per germline, CDR1 SQVTM and CDR2 ANQGSEA. In nucleotides, the CDR3 is TGCAGCGTGCAGCCTGGGAACTACAATGAGCAGTTCTTC. Protein product: CSVQPGNYNEQFF.

The rearrangement joins TRBV6-5 to TRBJ2-7; a possible D gene is TRBD1 (5 bases). The germline gives CDR1 MNHEY, CDR2 SVGAGI. The CDR3 sequence is 16 residues long. Deletions cut 0 bases from V and 6 bases from J, with 18 bases between. The CDR3 loop reads CASSYSGAGPLGEQYV. The CDR3 nucleotides read TGTGCCAGCAGTTACTCAGGGGCAGGTCCCCTAGGCGAGCAGTACGTC.

This clonotype was observed a handful of times. The chain links TRBV20-1 to TRBJ2-7, with D possibly TRBD2 on 6 matching bases. Germline lookup yields CDR1 DFQATT and CDR2 SNEGSKA (reference sequence). Deletions cut 3 bases from V and 5 bases from J, with 14 bases between. The CDR3 extends over 13 amino acids. The CDR3 is CSARDGGGDEQYV. The CDR3 DNA reads as TGCAGTGCTAGGGACGGGGGTGGTGACGAGCAGTACGTC.

This clonotype was seen only a few times. This chain connects TRBV6-1 to TRBJ2-7; D is unclear. CDR1 and CDR2 from the germline V gene are MNHNS and SASEGT. Trimming took 7 bases from V and 0 from J, leaving 13 bases between them. There are 14 residues in the CDR3. The CDR3 sequence is CASMAGFSSYEQYV. The CDR3 nucleotides are TGTGCCAGCATGGCAGGCTTCAGCTCCTACGAGCAGTACGTC.

This clonotype was picked up a small number of times. An end of the junction does not agree with germline; a read error may underlie this. The V call is TRBV28, the J call TRBJ1-1; TRBD1 agrees at 7 bases. Per germline, CDR1 MDHEN and CDR2 SYDVKM. The CDR3 sequence is 13 residues long. The chain's CDR3 is CASTLGQDTEASF. Written as DNA, the CDR3 is TGTGCCAGCACCTTAGGACAGGACACTGAAGCTTCCTTT.

This clonotype was recorded a few times. The chain has TRBV20-1 and TRBJ1-5; no clear D gene. Per germline, CDR1 DFQATT and CDR2 SNEGSKA (reference sequence). Trimming removed 5 bases from V and 0 bases from J, with 8 bases in between. This CDR3 is built from 13 residues. The CDR3 sequence is CSASPDSNQPQHF. The CDR3, as DNA: TGCAGTGCTTCCCCAGATAGCAATCAGCCCCAGCATTTT.

V gene TRBV5-5 combines with J gene TRBJ2-7; D uncertain. Germline V gene data show CDR1 as SGHKS and CDR2 as YYEKEE (reference sequence). The CDR3 runs to 12 residues. V was shortened by 8 bases and J by 1 base, with 10 bases between the two germline ends. The CDR3 reads CARPTASYEQYV. The CDR3, as DNA: TGTGCCAGACCCACAGCTTCCTACGAGCAGTACGTC.

The chain combines TRBV9 with TRBJ2-1, with 8 bases aligning to TRBD2. The CDR3 runs to 15 residues. Germline CDR1 and CDR2: SGDLS and YYNGEE. The trim removed 3 bases at V and 9 bases at J, leaving 11 bases unmatched. The CDR3 region has the DNA TGTGCCAGCAGCGGGCGGGGAGCGGGGGCGGGTGAGCAGTTCTTC. This codes for CASSGRGAGAGEQFF.

This rearrangement joins TRBV28 to TRBJ1-5, with a weak D call TRBD1 (5 bases). V dropped 1 base and J dropped 7 bases, with 11 bases sitting between them. From germline, CDR1 is MDHEN and CDR2 SYDVKM. This CDR3 contains 14 residues. The CDR3 DNA sequence: TGTGCCAGCAGTTTATTTTCCAGGGCCCAGCCCCAGCATTTT. Residues: CASSLFSRAQPQHF.

This clonotype was seen only a few times. This CDR3 reads CATRSGGPGGELFF. CDR3 DNA sequence: TGTGCCACCCGCTCAGGGGGGCCCGGAGGGGAGCTGTTTTTT. V gene TRBV6-1 combines with J gene TRBJ2-2; D might be TRBD1 (7 bases). Trimming cost V 10 bases and J 8 bases, with 20 bases left between them. Germline V gene data show CDR1 as MNHNS and CDR2 as SASEGT. The CDR3 extends over 14 amino acids.

There are a few counts of this clonotype. The gene calls are TRBV5-1 and TRBJ2-3; D call uncertain. V was cut by 6 bases and J by 1 base, with 12 bases left in between. The CDR3 is made up of 14 amino acids. CDR1 is SGHRS, CDR2 YFSETQ, per germline. CDR3 amino acids: CASTLQKGTDTQYF. CDR3 DNA: TGCGCCAGCACCCTCCAGAAGGGCACAGATACGCAGTATTTT.

The sample holds a few counts of this clonotype. CDR3 coding DNA: TGTGCCAGCAGTTCGCCAGGGGGCGCGACAGATACGCAGTATTTT. Translating gives CASSSPGGATDTQYF. The rearrangement joins TRBV12-3 or TRBV12-4 to TRBJ2-3; 8 bases match TRBD1. The CDR3 is 15 residues long. With 4 bases clipped from V and 3 bases from J, the junction kept 6 bases outside the gene matches.

This rearrangement joins TRBV5-6 to TRBJ2-3, with TRBD2 matching over 7 bases. Germline V gene sequence: CDR1 SGHDT, CDR2 YYEEEE. CDR3 length equals 17 residues. Trimming cost V 4 bases and J 4 bases; bases outside gene matches: 15. The CDR3: CASSPAWGSGRADTQYF. The CDR3 nucleotides read TGTGCCAGCAGCCCCGCGTGGGGGTCAGGGAGGGCAGATACGCAGTATTTT.

The chain joins TRBV12-5 to TRBJ1-5; TRBD1 aligns across 7 bases. Germline V gives CDR1 LGHNT, CDR2 FRNRAP. V lost 1 base and J lost 0; bases outside the gene matches: 6. The CDR3 runs to 17 residues. CDR3 sequence reads: CASGLGSGTDSNQPQHF. Written as DNA, the CDR3 is TGTGCTAGTGGTTTGGGATCCGGGACAGATAGCAATCAGCCCCAGCATTTT.